The next 11 T cell receptor beta chains were all read from a single sample in a study of post-analysis software for immune sequencing data. Notes on the study in general: In patients, about five TRBV segments were more frequent than in controls, with TRBV5-6, TRBV5-1 and TRBV20-1 among them.

These receptors are not linked to any known antigen. Unique molecular identifiers had been added to the TCR beta cDNA libraries. TCRdb ran MiXCR on the PCR reads and lists one entry per CDR3 protein. The data contain about 820,000 distinct CDR3 sequences, approximately 53% of them seen just once; the ten biggest clones take up approximately 4.5%. The sample taken for sequencing was blood. The source is a girl aged 5-17 years with multiple sclerosis.

The chain employs TRBV5-1 and TRBJ2-6; the D gene could be TRBD1 or TRBD2 (5 bases each). The CDR3 runs to 16 residues. V lost 10 bases and J lost 0, with 17 bases in between. Germline V CDR1 and CDR2: SGHRS, YFSETQ. Here the CDR3 DNA reads TGCGCCCCTTTGGGCAGGGAGCGCTCTGGGGCCAACGTCCTGACTTTC. This gives the protein CAPLGRERSGANVLTF.

The genes are TRBV29-1 and TRBJ1-1, with a weak D call TRBD1 (5 bases). The ends were cut back, 4 bases at V and 9 bases at J, with 9 bases in the middle. CDR1 SQVTM and CDR2 ANQGSEA come from the germline V gene. This CDR3 has 10 residues. The CDR3 spells CSVVGVQAFF. For the CDR3, the DNA is TGCAGCGTTGTGGGGGTTCAAGCTTTCTTT.

V usage is TRBV7-9 and J usage is TRBJ2-5; D is unclear. V gave up 2 bases and J gave up 5 bases, with 9 bases separating them. Germline CDR1 and CDR2: SEHNR and FQNEAQ (reference sequence). The CDR3 extends over 13 amino acids. CDR3 bases: TGTGCCAGCAGCTTAACACGGACGGAGACCCAGTACTTC. Translated: CASSLTRTETQYF.

This clonotype was counted a few times. The V call is TRBV7-7, the J call TRBJ2-1; 7 positions agree with TRBD2. This CDR3 contains 13 residues. Germline V lookup: CDR1 SSHAT, CDR2 FNYEAQ (reference sequence). The V and J ends lost 5 bases and 5 bases, in that order; junction bases with no gene match: 3. CDR3 loop: CASSEGTNNEQFF. DNA for the CDR3: TGTGCCAGCAGCGAAGGGACTAACAATGAGCAGTTCTTC.

The V call is TRBV29-1, the J call TRBJ2-3, with TRBD1 matching 7 bases. J gave up 4 bases and V 6 bases, and 4 bases lay outside the gene matches. This CDR3 contains 12 residues. Germline V gives CDR1 SQVTM, CDR2 ANQGSEA. The CDR3 region has the DNA TGCAGCGTCCGGGACAGCCCAGATACGCAGTATTTT. Translating gives CSVRDSPDTQYF.

In its sample, this clonotype was seen a few times. This rearrangement joins TRBV6-1 to TRBJ2-5; D unresolved. This CDR3 contains 13 residues. Germline CDR1 and CDR2: MNHNS and SASEGT. Deletions cut 4 bases from V and 1 base from J, with 7 bases between. The DNA of the CDR3 is TGTGCCAGCAGTGCGACCAGCCAAGAGACCCAGTACTTC. Translating it yields CASSATSQETQYF.

This clonotype has just a few counts. This chain connects TRBV20-1 to TRBJ2-5, with 7 bases lining up with TRBD1. The CDR3 consists of 15 residues. The V segment lost 6 bases and the J segment 1 base; nucleotides outside the gene matches: 11. Germline assignment: CDR1 DFQATT and CDR2 SNEGSKA (reference sequence). In nucleotides, the CDR3 is TGCAGTGCAGCTCCGGACAGGCCAGTCCAAGAGACCCAGTACTTC. Protein sequence: CSAAPDRPVQETQYF.

This chain connects TRBV5-1 to TRBJ2-1, with 11 positions matching TRBD2. CDR1 and CDR2 from the germline V gene are SGHRS and YFSETQ. This CDR3 region has 17 residues. Trimming took 4 bases from V and 9 from J; bases not matched to a gene: 15. CDR3 sequence: CASSLRLAGTPLGEQFF. In DNA, the CDR3 is TGCGCCAGCAGCCTAAGACTAGCGGGAACCCCCTTGGGTGAGCAGTTCTTC.

The chain has TRBV7-9 and TRBJ2-1; the match to TRBD2 covers 8 bases. CDR1 is SEHNR, CDR2 FQNEAQ, per germline (reference sequence). The CDR3 is 17 residues long. The V gene end was trimmed by 8 bases and the J gene end by 4 bases; junction bases not matched to a gene: 16. Here the CDR3 DNA reads TGTGCCAGCGGGGAACTAGGGCGGGGGGCACGATACAATGAGCAGTTCTTC. It is translated as CASGELGRGARYNEQFF. The full variable domain, in which reference TRBV7-9 and TRBJ2-1 provide the parts outside the CDR3, is DTGVSQNPRHKITKRGQNVTFRCDPISEHNRLYWYRQTLGQGPEFLTYFQNEAQLEKSRLLSDRFSAERPKGSFSTLEIQRTEQGDSAMYLCASGELGRGARYNEQFFGPGTRLTVL.

This chain joins TRBV12-3 or TRBV12-4 and TRBJ2-7; tentatively, D is TRBD2 (5 bases). The length of the CDR3 is 14 residues. Trimming stripped 3 bases from V and 2 bases from J, with 11 bases between. The CDR3 region is CASSFHPGTYEQYF. In DNA, the CDR3 is TGTGCCAGCAGTTTTCACCCGGGGACCTACGAGCAGTACTTC.

V and J are TRBV10-3 and TRBJ2-2; the match to TRBD1 covers 7 bases. CDR1 and CDR2 from the germline V gene are ENHRY and SYGVKD. The CDR3 is 15 residues long. The trim removed 4 bases at V and 2 bases at J, leaving 4 bases unmatched. As DNA, the CDR3 is TGTGCCATCAGTGGCCGGGACAGAAACACCGGGGAGCTGTTTTTT. It codes for CAISGRDRNTGELFF.